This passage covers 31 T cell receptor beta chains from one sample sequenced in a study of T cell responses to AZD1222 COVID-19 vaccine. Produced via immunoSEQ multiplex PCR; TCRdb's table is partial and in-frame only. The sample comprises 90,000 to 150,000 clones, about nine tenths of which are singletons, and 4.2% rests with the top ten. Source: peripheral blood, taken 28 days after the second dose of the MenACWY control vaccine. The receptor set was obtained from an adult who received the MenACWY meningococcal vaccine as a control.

CDR3 region: CASSQGQGVVGYGYTF. DNA for the CDR3: TGCGCCAGCAGCCAAGGACAGGGGGTCGTGGGCTATGGCTACACCTTC. The chain uses TRBV4-3 and TRBJ1-2, with 9 bases matching TRBD1. The trim removed 1 base at V and 4 bases at J, leaving 7 bases unmatched. The length of the CDR3 is 16 residues. Germline V gene data show CDR1 as LGHNA and CDR2 as YSLEER.

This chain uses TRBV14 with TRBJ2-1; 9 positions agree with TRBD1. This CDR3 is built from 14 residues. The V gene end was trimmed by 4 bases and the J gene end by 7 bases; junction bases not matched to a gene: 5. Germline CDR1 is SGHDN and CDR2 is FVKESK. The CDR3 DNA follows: TGTGCCAGCAGCCCGGACAGGGGTGAAAATGAGCAGTTCTTC. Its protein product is CASSPDRGENEQFF.

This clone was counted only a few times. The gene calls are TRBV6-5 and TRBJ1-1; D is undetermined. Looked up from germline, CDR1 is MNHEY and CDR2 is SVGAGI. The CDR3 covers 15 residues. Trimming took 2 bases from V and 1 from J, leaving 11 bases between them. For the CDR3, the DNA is TGTGCCAGCAGTTACACTTGGACCCAGAACACTGAAGCTTTCTTT. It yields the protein CASSYTWTQNTEAFF.

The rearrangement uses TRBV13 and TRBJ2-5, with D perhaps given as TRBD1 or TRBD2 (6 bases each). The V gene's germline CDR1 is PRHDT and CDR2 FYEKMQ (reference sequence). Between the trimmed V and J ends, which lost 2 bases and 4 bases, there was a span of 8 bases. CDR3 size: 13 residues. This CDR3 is CASSLRGVETQYF. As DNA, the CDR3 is TGTGCCAGCAGCTTAAGGGGGGTAGAGACCCAGTACTTC.

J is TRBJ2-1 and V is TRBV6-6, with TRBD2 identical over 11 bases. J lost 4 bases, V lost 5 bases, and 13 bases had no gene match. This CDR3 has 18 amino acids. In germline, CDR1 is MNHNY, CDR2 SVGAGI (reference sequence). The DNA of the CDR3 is TGTGCCAGCAGTCCCACCCCCTTAGCGGGAGGGCCTTACAATGAGCAGTTCTTC. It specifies CASSPTPLAGGPYNEQFF.

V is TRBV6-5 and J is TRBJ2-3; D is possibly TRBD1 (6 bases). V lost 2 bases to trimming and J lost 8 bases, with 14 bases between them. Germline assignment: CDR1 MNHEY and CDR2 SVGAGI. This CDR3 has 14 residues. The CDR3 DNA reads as TGTGCCAGCAGTTACCAGCAGGGGAAAGGTACGCAGTATTTT. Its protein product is CASSYQQGKGTQYF.

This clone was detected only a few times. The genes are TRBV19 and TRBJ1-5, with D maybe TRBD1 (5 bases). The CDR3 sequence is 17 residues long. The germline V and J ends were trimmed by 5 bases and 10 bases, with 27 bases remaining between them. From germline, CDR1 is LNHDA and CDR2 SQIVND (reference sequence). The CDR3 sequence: CASSQTSDSLLADPQHF. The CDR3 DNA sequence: TGTGCCAGTAGTCAGACATCCGACAGCCTCCTAGCTGACCCCCAGCATTTT.

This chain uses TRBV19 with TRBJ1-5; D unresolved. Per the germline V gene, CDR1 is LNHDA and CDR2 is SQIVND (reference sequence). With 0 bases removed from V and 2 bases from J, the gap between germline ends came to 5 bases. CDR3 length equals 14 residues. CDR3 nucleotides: TGTGCCAGTAGTATAGAGCGGGGCAATCAGCCCCAGCATTTT. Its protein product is CASSIERGNQPQHF.

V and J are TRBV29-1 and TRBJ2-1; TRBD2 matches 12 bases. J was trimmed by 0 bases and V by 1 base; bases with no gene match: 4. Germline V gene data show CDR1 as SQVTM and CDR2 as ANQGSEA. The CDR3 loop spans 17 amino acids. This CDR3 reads CSVEGLAGGVSYNEQFF. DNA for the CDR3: TGCAGCGTTGAAGGGCTAGCGGGGGGGGTCTCCTACAATGAGCAGTTCTTC.

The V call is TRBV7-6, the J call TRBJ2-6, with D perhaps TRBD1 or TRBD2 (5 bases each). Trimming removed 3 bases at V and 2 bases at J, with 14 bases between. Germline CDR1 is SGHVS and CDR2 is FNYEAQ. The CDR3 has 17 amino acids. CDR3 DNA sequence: TGTGCCAGCAGCTTTTTGGGGGTTGTGCCTGGGGCCAACGTCCTGACTTTC. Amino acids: CASSFLGVVPGANVLTF. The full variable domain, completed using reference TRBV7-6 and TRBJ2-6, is GAGVSQSPRYKVTKRGQDVALRCDPISGHVSLYWYRQALGQGPEFLTYFNYEAQQDKSGLPNDRFSAERPEGSISTLTIQRTEQRDSAMYRCASSFLGVVPGANVLTFGAGSRLTVL.

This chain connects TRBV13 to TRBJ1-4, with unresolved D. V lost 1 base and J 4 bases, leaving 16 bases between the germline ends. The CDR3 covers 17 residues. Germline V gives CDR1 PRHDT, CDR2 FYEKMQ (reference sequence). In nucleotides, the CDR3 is TGTGCCAGCAGCTTAGCCCCCACAATTTGGGGTAATGAAAAACTGTTTTTT. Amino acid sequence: CASSLAPTIWGNEKLFF.

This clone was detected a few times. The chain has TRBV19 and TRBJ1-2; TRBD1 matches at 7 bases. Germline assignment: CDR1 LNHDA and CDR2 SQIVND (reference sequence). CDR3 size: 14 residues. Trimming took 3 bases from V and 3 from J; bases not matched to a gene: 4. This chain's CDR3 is CASSIFGQDYGYTF. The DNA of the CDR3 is TGTGCCAGTAGTATCTTCGGACAGGACTATGGCTACACCTTC.

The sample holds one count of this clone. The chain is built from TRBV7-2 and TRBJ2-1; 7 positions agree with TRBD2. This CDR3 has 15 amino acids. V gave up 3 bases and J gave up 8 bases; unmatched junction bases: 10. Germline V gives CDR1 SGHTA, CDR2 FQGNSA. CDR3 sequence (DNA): TGTGCCAGCAGCTTTTCTGGGGGAGGGCCACATGAGCAGTTCTTC. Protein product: CASSFSGGGPHEQFF. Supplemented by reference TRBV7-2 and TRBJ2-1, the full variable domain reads GAGVSQSPSNKVTEKGKDVELRCDPISGHTALYWYRQSLGQGLEFLIYFQGNSAPDKSGLPSDRFSAERTGGSVSTLTIQRTQQEDSAVYLCASSFSGGGPHEQFFGPGTRLTVL.

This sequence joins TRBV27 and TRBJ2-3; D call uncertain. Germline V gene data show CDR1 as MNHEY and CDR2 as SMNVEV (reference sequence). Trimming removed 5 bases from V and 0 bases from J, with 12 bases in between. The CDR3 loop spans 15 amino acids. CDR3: CASSPWSPSTDTQYF. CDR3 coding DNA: TGTGCCAGCAGTCCCTGGAGCCCTAGCACAGATACGCAGTATTTT.

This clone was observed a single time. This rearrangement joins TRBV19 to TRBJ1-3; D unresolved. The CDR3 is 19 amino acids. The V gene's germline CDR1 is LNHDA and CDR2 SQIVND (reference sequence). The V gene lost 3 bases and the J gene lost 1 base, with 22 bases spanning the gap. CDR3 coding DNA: TGTGCCAGTAGTATGGATACTGTGATCACCGAAGGGTCTGGAAACACCATATATTTT. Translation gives CASSMDTVITEGSGNTIYF.

The CDR3 region has the DNA TGTGCCAGCAGCACCGGGACTAGCTACAATGAGCAGTTCTTC. This codes for CASSTGTSYNEQFF. The rearrangement uses TRBV6-5 and TRBJ2-1; 8 bases agree with TRBD2. CDR3 size: 14 residues. The ends lost 6 bases at V and 3 bases at J; junction bases unmatched: 4. CDR1 and CDR2 (germline): MNHEY, SVGAGI.

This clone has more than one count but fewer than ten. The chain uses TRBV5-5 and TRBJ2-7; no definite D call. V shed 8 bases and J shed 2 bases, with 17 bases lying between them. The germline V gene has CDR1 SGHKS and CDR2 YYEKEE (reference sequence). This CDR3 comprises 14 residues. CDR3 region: CASTPVAAAYEQYF. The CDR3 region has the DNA TGTGCCAGTACCCCTGTCGCGGCGGCCTACGAGCAGTACTTC.

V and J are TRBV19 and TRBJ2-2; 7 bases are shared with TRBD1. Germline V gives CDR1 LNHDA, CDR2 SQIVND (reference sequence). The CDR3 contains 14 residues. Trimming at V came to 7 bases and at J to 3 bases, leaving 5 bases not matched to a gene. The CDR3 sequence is CASKGQGDTGELFF. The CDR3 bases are TGTGCCAGTAAGGGCCAGGGGGACACCGGGGAGCTGTTTTTT.

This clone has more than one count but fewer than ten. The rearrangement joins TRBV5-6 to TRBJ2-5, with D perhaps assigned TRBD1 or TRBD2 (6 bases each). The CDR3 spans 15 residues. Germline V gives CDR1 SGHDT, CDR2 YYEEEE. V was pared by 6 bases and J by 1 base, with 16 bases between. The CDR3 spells CASTHRRGVQETQYF. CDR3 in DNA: TGTGCCAGCACCCACAGGAGGGGGGTCCAAGAGACCCAGTACTTC.

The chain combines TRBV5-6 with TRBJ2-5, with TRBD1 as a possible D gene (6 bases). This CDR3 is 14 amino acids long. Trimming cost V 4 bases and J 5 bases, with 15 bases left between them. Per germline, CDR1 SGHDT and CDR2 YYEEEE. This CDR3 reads CASSANREWETQYF. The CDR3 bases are TGTGCCAGCAGCGCGAACAGGGAGTGGGAGACCCAGTACTTC.

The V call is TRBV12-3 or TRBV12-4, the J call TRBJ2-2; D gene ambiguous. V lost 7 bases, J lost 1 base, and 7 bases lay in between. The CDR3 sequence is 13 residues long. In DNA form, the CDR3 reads TGTGCCAGCACTGCAGTGAACACCGGGGAGCTGTTTTTT. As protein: CASTAVNTGELFF.

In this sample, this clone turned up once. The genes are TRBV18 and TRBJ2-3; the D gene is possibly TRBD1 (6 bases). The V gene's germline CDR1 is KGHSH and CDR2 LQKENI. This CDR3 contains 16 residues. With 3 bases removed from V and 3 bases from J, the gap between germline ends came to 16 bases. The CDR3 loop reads CASSPVGTGLTDTQYF. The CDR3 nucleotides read TGTGCCAGCTCACCCGTCGGTACAGGGCTGACAGATACGCAGTATTTT.

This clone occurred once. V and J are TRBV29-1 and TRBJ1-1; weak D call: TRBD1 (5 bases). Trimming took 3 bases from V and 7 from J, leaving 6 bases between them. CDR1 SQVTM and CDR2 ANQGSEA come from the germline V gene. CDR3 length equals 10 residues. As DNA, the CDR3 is TGCAGCGTTGAGACAGATGAAGCTTTCTTT. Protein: CSVETDEAFF. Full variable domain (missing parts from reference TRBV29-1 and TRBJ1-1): SAVISQKPSRDICQRGTSLTIQCQVDSQVTMMFWYRQQPGQSLTLIATANQGSEATYESGFVIDKFPISRPNLTFSTLTVSNMSPEDSSIYLCSVETDEAFFGQGTRLTVV.

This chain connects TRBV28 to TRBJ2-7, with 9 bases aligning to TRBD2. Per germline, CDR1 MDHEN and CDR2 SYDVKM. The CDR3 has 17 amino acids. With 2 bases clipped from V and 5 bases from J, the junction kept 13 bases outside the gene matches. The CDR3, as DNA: TGTGCCAGCAGTTTAGGGCTAGCGGGATTCTCTTTTGACGAGCAGTACTTC. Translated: CASSLGLAGFSFDEQYF.

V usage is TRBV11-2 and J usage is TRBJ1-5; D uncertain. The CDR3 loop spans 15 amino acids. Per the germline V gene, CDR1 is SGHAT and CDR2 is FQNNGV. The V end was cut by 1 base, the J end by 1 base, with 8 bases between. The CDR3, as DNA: TGTGCCAGCAGCTTAGCGCCGGGGAGCAATCAGCCCCAGCATTTT. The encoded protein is CASSLAPGSNQPQHF.

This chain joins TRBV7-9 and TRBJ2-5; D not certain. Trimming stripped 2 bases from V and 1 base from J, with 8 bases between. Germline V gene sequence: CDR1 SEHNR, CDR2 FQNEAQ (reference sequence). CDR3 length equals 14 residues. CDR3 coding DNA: TGTGCCAGCAGCTTACGGTCAGGCCAAGAGACCCAGTACTTC. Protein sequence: CASSLRSGQETQYF.

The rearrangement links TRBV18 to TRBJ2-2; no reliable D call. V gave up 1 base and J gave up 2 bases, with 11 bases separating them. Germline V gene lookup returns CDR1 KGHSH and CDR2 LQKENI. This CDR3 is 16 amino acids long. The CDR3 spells CASSPRSTVNTGELFF. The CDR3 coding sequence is TGTGCCAGCTCACCACGATCGACGGTAAACACCGGGGAGCTGTTTTTT.

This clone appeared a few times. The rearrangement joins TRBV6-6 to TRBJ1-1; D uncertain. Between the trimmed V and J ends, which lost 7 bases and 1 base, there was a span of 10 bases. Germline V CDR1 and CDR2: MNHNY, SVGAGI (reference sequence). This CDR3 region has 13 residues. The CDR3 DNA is TGTGCCAGCATCCTCGACGGGAACACTGAAGCTTTCTTT. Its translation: CASILDGNTEAFF.

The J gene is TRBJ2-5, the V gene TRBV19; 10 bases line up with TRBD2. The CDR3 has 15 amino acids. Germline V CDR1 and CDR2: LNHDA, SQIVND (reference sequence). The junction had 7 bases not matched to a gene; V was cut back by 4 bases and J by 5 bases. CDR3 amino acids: CASSTVAGGWETQYF. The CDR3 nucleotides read TGTGCCAGTAGTACAGTAGCGGGAGGATGGGAGACCCAGTACTTC.

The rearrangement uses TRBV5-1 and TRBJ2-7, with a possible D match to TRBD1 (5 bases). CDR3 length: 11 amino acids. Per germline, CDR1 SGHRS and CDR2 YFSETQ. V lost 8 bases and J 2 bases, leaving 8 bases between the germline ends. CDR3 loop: CASAGTYEQYV. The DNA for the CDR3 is TGCGCCAGTGCAGGGACCTACGAGCAGTACGTC.

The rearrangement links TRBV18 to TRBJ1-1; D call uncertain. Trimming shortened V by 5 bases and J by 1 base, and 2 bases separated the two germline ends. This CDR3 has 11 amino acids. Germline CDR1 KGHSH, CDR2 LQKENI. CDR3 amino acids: CASSENTEAFF. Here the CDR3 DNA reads TGTGCCAGCTCAGAGAACACTGAAGCTTTCTTT.